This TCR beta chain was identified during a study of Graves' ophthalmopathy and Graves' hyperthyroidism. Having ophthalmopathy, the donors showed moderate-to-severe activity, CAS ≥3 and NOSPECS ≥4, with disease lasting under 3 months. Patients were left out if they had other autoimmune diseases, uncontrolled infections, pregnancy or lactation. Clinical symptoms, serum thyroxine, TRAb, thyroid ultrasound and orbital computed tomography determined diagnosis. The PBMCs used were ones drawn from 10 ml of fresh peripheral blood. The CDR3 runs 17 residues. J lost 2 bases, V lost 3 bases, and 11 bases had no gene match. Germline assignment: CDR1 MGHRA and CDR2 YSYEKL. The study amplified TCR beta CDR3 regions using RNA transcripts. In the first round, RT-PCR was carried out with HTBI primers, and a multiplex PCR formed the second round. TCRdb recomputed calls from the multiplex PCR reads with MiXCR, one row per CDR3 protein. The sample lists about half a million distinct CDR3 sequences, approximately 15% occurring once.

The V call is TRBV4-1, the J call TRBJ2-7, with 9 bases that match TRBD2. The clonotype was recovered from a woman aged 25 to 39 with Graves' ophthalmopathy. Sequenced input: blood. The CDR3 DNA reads TGCGCCAGCAGCCATCCCGCCCCCGCGGGAGGGGCCTACGAGCAGTACTTC. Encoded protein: CASSHPAPAGGAYEQYF.